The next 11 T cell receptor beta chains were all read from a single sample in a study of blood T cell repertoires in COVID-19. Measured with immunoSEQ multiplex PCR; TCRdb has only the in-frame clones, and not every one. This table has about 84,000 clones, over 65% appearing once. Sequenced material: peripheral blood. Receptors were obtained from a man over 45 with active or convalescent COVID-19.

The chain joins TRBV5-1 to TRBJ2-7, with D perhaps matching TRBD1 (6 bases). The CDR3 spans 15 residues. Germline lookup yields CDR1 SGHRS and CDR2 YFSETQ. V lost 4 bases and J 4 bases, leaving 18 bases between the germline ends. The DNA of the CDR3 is TGCGCCAGCAGCCTAACAGGGATGCCTTATTACGAGCAGTACTTC. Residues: CASSLTGMPYYEQYF.

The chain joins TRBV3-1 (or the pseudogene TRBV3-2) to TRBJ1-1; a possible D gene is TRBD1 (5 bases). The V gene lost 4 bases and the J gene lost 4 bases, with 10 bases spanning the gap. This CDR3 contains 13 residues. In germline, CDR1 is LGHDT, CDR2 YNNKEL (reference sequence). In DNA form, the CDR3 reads TGTGCCAGCAGCCGAAAGGGGATCACTGAAGCTTTCTTT. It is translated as CASSRKGITEAFF.

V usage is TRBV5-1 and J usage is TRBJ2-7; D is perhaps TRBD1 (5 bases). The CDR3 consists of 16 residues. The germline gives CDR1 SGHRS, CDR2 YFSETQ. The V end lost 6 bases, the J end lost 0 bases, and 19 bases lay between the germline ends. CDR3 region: CASTLGARVDSYEQYF. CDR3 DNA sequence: TGCGCCAGCACCTTAGGGGCCAGGGTCGACTCCTACGAGCAGTACTTC.

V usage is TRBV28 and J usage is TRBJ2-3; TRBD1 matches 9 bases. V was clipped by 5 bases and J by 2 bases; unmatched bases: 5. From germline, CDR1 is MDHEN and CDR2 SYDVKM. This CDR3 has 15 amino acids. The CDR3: CASSPGTGSTDTQYF. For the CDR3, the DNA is TGTGCCAGCAGTCCGGGGACAGGGTCCACAGATACGCAGTATTTT.

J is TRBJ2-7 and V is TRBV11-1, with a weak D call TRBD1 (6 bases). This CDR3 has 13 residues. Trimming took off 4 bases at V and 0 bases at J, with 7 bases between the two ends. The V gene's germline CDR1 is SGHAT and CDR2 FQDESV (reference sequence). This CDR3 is CASSSTGSYEQYF. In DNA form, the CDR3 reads TGTGCCAGCAGCTCGACAGGCTCCTACGAGCAGTACTTC.

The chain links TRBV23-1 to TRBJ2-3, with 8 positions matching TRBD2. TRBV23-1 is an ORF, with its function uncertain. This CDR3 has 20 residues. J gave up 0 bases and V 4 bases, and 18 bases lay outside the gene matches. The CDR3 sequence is CASSPWFSGKPSSSTDTQYF. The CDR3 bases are TGCGCCAGCAGTCCCTGGTTTAGCGGGAAACCCTCATCTAGCACAGATACGCAGTATTTT.

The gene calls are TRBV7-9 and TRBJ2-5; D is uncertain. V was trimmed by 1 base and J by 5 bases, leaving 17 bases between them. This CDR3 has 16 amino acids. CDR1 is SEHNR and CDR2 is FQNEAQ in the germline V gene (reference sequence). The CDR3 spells CASSLVPSGPAETQYF. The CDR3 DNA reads TGTGCCAGCAGCTTAGTGCCCTCAGGTCCCGCGGAGACCCAGTACTTC.

The CDR3 region is CASSELAGTNNSPLHF. CDR3 in DNA: TGTGCCAGCAGTGAACTCGCAGGGACTAATAATTCACCCCTCCACTTT. This chain joins TRBV6-1 and TRBJ1-6, with D possibly TRBD1 on 5 matching bases. Germline lookup yields CDR1 MNHNS and CDR2 SASEGT. CDR3 length equals 16 residues. V was cut by 2 bases and J by 5 bases, with 13 bases left in between.

In nucleotides, the CDR3 is TGCGCCAGCAGTGAACTACGGACAGGGGGGAATTCACCCCTCCACTTT. Amino acid sequence: CASSELRTGGNSPLHF. The chain uses TRBV10-2 and TRBJ1-6; 10 bases line up with TRBD1. The germline V gene has CDR1 WSHSY and CDR2 SAAADI. V lost 3 bases and J lost 7; bases outside the gene matches: 6. This CDR3 comprises 16 residues.

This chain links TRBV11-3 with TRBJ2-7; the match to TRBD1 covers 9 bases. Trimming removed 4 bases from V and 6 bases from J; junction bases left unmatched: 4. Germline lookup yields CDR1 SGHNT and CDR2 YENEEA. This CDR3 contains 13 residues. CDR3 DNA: TGTGCCAGCAGCTCGGGACAGGGAGTCGAGCAGTACTTC. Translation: CASSSGQGVEQYF.

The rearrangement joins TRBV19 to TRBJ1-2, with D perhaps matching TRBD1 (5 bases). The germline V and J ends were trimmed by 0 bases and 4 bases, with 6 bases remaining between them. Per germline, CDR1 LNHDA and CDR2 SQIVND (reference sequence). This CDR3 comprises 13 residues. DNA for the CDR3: TGTGCCAGTAGTATAGAAACAGGCTATGGCTACACCTTC. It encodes CASSIETGYGYTF.